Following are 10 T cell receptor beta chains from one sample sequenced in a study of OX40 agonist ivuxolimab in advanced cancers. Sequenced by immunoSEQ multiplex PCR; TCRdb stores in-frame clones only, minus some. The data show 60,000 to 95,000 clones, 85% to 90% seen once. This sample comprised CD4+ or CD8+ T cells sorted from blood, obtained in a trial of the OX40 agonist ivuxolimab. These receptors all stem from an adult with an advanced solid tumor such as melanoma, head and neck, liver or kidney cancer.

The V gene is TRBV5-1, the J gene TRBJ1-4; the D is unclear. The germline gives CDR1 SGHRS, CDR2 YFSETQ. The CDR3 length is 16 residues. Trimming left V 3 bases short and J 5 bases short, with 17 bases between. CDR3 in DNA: TGCGCCAGCAGCTCCACTCCGCCGGGTCCGAATGAAAAACTGTTTTTT. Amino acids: CASSSTPPGPNEKLFF.

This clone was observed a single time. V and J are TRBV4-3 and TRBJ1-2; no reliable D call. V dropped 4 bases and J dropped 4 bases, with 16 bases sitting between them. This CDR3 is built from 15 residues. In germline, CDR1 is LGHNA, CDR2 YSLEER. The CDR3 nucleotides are TGCGCCAGCAGCCGGGAAAGCGAGTATGGCTATGGCTACACCTTC. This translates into CASSRESEYGYGYTF.

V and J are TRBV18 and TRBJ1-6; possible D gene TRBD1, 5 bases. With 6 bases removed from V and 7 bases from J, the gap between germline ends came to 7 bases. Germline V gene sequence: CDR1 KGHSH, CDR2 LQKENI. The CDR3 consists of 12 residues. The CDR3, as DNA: TGTGCCAGCTCTCGACAGAATTCACCCCTCCACTTT. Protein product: CASSRQNSPLHF.

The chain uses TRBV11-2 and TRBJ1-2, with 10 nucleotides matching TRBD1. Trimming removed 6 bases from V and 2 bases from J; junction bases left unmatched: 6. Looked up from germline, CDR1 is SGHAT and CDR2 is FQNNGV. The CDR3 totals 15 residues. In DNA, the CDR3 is TGTGCCAGCAGACGGACAGGGGGTGTGAACTATGGCTACACCTTC. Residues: CASRRTGGVNYGYTF.

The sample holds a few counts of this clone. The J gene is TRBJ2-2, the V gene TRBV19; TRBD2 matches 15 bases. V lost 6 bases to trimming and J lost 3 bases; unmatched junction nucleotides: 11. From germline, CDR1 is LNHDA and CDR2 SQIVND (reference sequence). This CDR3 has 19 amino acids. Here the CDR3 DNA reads TGTGCCAGTAGGGCCGTCGGACTAGCGGGGGGGCGGCACACCGGGGAGCTGTTTTTT. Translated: CASRAVGLAGGRHTGELFF. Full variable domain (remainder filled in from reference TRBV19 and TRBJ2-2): DGGITQSPKYLFRKEGQNVTLSCEQNLNHDAMYWYRQDPGQGLRLIYYSQIVNDFQKGDIAEGYSVSREKKESFPLTVTSAQKNPTAFYLCASRAVGLAGGRHTGELFFGEGSRLTVL.

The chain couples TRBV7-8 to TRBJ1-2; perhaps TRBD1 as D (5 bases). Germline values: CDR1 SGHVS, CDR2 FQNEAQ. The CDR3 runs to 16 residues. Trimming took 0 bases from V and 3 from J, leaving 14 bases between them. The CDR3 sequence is CASSLASGRGDYGYTF. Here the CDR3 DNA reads TGTGCCAGCAGCTTAGCGTCAGGGCGAGGGGACTATGGCTACACCTTC.

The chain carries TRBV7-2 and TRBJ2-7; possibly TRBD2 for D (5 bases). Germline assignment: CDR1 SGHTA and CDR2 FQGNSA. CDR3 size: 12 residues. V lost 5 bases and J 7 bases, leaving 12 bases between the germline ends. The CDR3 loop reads CASSLGGVEQYF. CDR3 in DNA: TGTGCCAGCAGCCTCGGAGGAGTGGAGCAGTACTTC.

This CDR3 reads CASSLGGRDTQYF. The CDR3 region has the DNA TGTGCCAGCAGCTTAGGGGGGAGAGATACGCAGTATTTT. The rearrangement joins TRBV7-2 to TRBJ2-3; the D gene could be TRBD1 or TRBD2 (5 bases each). Deletions cut 1 base from V and 5 bases from J, with 7 bases between. The CDR3 is 13 amino acids. In germline, CDR1 is SGHTA, CDR2 FQGNSA. Looking up the rest from reference TRBV7-2 and TRBJ2-3 gives the full variable domain: GAGVSQSPSNKVTEKGKDVELRCDPISGHTALYWYRQSLGQGLEFLIYFQGNSAPDKSGLPSDRFSAERTGGSVSTLTIQRTQQEDSAVYLCASSLGGRDTQYFGPGTRLTVL.

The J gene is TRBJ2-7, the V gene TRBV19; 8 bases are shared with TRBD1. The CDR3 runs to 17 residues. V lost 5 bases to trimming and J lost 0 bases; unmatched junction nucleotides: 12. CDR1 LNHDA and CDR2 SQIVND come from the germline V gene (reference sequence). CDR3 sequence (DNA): TGTGCCAGTAGTCCGATCCCCGGGACAGGAGTCTCCTACGAGCAGTACTTC. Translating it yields CASSPIPGTGVSYEQYF.

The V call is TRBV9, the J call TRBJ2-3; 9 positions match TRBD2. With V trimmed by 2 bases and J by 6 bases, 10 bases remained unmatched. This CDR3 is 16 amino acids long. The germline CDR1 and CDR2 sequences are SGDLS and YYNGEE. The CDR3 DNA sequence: TGTGCCAGCAGCGTGGTAGCGGGGGCCCTCGGGGATACGCAGTATTTT. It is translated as CASSVVAGALGDTQYF.